This TCR beta chain was retrieved from a study of blood T cells in healthy people across ages. J gave up 8 bases and V 2 bases, and 6 bases lay outside the gene matches. This CDR3 spans 13 amino acids. Looked up from germline, CDR1 is DFQATT and CDR2 is SNEGSKA (reference sequence). With a J-beta primer mix and a sample-barcoded 5' primer, a second PCR ran about 7 to 11 cycles. A single record per CDR3 protein comes from TCRdb applying MiXCR to the 5' RACE reads. The table includes 650,000 to 700,000 distinct CDR3 sequences, about 32% detected once. In the case of this clonotype: A clone one base away is much larger, so this may be a read error.

This chain connects TRBV20-1 to TRBJ1-2; 9 positions match TRBD1. Sequenced material: blood. This clonotype was sampled from a woman over 75 in good health. The CDR3 DNA reads TGCAGTGCTAGAATGGGACAGGGAATGGGCTACACCTTC. Amino acids: CSARMGQGMGYTF.